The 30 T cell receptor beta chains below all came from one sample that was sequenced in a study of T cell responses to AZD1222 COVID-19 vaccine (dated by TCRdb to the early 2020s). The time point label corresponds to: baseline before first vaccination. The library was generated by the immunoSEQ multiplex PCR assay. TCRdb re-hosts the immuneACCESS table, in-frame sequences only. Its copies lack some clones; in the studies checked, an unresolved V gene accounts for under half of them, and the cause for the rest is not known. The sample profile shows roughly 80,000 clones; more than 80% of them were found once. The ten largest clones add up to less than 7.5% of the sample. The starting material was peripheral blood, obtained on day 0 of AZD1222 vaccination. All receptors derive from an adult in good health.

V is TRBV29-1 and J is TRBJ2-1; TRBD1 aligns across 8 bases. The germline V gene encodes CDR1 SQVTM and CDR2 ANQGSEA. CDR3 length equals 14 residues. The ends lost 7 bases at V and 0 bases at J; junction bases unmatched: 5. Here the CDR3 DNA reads TGCAGCGCCCGACAGGGGACCTCCTACAATGAGCAGTTCTTC. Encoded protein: CSARQGTSYNEQFF.

The CDR3 sequence: CASSVRRQAAYEQYF. The CDR3 DNA sequence: TGTGCCAGTTCAGTCCGGAGACAGGCTGCCTACGAGCAGTACTTC. The chain recombines TRBV19 with TRBJ2-7, with a possible D match to TRBD1 (6 bases). With 8 bases removed from V and 2 bases from J, the gap between germline ends came to 19 bases. Germline V gene data show CDR1 as LNHDA and CDR2 as SQIVND (reference sequence). CDR3 length equals 15 residues.

The CDR3 reads CASSASSGGNQPQHF. DNA of the CDR3: TGTGCCAGCAGCGCCTCGTCAGGGGGCAATCAGCCCCAGCATTTT. V is TRBV9 and J is TRBJ1-5, with D maybe TRBD1 (6 bases). The germline CDR1 and CDR2 sequences are SGDLS and YYNGEE. This CDR3 has 15 residues. V lost 3 bases to trimming and J lost 2 bases, with 12 bases between them. The whole variable domain, filled in from reference TRBV9 and TRBJ1-5, reads DSGVTQTPKHLITATGQRVTLRCSPRSGDLSVYWYQQSLDQGLQFLIQYYNGEERAKGNILERFSAQQFPDLHSELNLSSLELGDSALYFCASSASSGGNQPQHFGDGTRLSIL.

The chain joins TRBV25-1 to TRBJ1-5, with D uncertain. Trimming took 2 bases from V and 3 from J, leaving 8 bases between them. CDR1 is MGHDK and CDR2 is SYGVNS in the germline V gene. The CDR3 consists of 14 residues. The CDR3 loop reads CASSEGSLNQPQHF. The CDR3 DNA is TGTGCCAGCAGTGAAGGGAGCCTCAATCAGCCCCAGCATTTT.

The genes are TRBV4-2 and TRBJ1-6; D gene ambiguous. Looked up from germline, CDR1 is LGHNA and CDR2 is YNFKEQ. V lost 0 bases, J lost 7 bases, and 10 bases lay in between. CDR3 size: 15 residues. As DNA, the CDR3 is TGTGCCAGCAGCCAAGAATGGCAGCAAAATTCACCCCTCCACTTT. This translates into CASSQEWQQNSPLHF.

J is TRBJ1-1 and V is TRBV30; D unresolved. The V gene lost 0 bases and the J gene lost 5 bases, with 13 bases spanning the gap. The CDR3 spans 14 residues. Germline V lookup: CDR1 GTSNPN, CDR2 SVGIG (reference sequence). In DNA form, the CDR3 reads TGTGCCTGGAGTGTCCGCGATGGGGTGACTGAAGCTTTCTTT. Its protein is CAWSVRDGVTEAFF.

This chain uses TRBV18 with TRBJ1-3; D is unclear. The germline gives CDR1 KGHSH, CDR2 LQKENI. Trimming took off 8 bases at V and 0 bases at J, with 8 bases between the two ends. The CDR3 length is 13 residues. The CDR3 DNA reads TGTGCCAGCCAAATGGACTCTGGAAACACCATATATTTT. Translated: CASQMDSGNTIYF.

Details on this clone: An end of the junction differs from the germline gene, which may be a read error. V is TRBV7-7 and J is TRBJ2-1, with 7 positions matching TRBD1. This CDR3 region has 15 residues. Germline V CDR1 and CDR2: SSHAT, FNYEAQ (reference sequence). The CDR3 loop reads CASSLRDSSYNEQFF. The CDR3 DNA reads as TGTGCTAGCAGCCTCCGGGACAGCTCCTACAATGAGCAGTTCTTC. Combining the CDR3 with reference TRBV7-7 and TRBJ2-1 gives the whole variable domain GAGVSQSPRYKVTKRGQDVTLRCDPISSHATLYWYQQALGQGPEFLTYFNYEAQPDKSGLPSDRFSAERPEGSISTLTIQRTEQRDSAMYRCASSLRDSSYNEQFFGPGTRLTVL.

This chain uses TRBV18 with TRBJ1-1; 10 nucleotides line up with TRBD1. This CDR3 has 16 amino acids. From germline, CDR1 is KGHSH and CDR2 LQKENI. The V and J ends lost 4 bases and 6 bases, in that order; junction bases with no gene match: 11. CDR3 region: CASSLLTGQGGAEAFF. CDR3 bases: TGTGCCAGCTCACTCTTAACAGGACAGGGGGGCGCTGAAGCTTTCTTT.

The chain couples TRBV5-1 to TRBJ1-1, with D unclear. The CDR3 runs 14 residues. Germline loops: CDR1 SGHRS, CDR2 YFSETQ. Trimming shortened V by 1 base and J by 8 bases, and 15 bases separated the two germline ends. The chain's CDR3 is CASSLYGREDEAFF. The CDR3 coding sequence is TGCGCCAGCAGCTTGTACGGGAGGGAGGACGAAGCTTTCTTT.

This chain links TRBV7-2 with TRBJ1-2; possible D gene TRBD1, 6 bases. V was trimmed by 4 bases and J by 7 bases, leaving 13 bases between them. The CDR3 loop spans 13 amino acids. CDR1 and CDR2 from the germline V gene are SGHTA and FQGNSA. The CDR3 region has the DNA TGTGCCAGCAGCTCCACAGGGAGGTTTGGCTACACCTTC. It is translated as CASSSTGRFGYTF.

CDR3: CSVDGAAGGDIETQYF. DNA of the CDR3: TGCAGCGTTGACGGAGCGGCGGGGGGTGATATCGAGACCCAGTACTTC. The chain links TRBV29-1 to TRBJ2-5, with 8 positions matching TRBD2. V was pared by 3 bases and J by 5 bases, with 14 bases of the junction left unmatched. Per the germline V gene, CDR1 is SQVTM and CDR2 is ANQGSEA. The CDR3 consists of 16 residues.

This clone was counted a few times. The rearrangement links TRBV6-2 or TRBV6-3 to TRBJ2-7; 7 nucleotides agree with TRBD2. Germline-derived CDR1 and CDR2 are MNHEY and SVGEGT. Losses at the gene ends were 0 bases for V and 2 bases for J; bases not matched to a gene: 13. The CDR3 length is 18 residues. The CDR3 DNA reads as TGTGCCAGCAGTTACTCGAATGTTGATCTAGCGGACCCCTACGAGCAGTACTTC. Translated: CASSYSNVDLADPYEQYF.

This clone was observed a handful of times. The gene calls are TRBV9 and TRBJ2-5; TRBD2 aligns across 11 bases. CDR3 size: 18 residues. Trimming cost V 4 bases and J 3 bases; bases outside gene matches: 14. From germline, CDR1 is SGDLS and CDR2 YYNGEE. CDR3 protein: CASSPRGASGGPKETQYF. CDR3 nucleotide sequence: TGTGCCAGCAGCCCGAGAGGGGCTAGCGGGGGGCCAAAAGAGACCCAGTACTTC.

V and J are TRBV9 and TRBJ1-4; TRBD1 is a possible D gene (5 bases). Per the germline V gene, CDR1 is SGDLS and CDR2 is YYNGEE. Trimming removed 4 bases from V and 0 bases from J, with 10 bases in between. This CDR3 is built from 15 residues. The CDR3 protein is CASSPGSSTNEKLFF. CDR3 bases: TGTGCCAGCAGCCCAGGGTCCTCAACTAATGAAAAACTGTTTTTT.

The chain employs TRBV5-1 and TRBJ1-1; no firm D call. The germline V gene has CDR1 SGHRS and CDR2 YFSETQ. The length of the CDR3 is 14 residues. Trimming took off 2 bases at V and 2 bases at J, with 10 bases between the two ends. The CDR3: CASSFYGSNTEAFF. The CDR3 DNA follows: TGCGCCAGCAGCTTTTACGGTTCAAACACTGAAGCTTTCTTT.

The CDR3 DNA reads TGCGCCAGCAGCGCGATGGGACAGACTAATGAAAAACTGTTTTTT. It yields the protein CASSAMGQTNEKLFF. This chain connects TRBV5-1 to TRBJ1-4, with 7 bases identical to TRBD1. The V and J ends lost 4 bases and 2 bases, in that order; junction bases with no gene match: 5. Germline assignment: CDR1 SGHRS and CDR2 YFSETQ. The CDR3 has 15 amino acids.

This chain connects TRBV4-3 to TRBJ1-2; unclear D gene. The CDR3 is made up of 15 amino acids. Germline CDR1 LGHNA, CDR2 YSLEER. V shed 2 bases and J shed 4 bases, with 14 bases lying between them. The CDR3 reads CASSQTNIPTYGYTF. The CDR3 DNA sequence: TGCGCCAGCAGCCAAACAAATATCCCTACCTATGGCTACACCTTC.

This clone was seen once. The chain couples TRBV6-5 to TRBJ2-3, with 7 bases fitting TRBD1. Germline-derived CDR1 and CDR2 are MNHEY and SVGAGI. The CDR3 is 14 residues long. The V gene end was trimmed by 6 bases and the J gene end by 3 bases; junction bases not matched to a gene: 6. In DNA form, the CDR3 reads TGTGCCAGCAGGTTACAGGGGAGTACAGATACGCAGTATTTT. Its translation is CASRLQGSTDTQYF.

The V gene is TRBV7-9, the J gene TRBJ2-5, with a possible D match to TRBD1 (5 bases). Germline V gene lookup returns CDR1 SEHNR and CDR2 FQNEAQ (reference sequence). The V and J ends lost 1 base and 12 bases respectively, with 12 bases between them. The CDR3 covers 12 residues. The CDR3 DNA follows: TGTGCCAGCAGCTTAGATGACGAAGGGGAGTACTTC. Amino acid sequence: CASSLDDEGEYF.

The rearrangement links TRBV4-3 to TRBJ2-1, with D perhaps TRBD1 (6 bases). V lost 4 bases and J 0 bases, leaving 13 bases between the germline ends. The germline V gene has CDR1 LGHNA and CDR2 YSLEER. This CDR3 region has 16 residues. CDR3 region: CASSRTGQSSYNEQFF. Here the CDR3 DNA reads TGCGCCAGCAGCCGCACCGGACAGAGCTCCTACAATGAGCAGTTCTTC.

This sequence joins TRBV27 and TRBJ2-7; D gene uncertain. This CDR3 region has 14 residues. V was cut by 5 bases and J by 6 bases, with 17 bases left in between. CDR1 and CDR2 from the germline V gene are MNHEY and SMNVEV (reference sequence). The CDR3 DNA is TGTGCCAGCAGTCCTCGACCCTCTCTGGGCGAGCAGTACTTC. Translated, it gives CASSPRPSLGEQYF.

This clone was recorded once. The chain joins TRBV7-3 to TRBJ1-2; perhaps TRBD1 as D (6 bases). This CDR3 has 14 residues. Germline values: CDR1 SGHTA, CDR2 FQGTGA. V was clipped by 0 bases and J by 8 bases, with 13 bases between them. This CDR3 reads CASSLTTQGWGYTF. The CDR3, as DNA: TGTGCCAGCAGCTTAACTACCCAGGGGTGGGGCTACACCTTC.

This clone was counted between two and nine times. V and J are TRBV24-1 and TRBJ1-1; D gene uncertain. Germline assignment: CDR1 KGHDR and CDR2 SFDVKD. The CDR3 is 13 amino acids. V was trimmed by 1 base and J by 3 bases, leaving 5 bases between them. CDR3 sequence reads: CATSDFPYTEAFF. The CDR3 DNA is TGTGCCACCAGTGATTTCCCGTACACTGAAGCTTTCTTT.

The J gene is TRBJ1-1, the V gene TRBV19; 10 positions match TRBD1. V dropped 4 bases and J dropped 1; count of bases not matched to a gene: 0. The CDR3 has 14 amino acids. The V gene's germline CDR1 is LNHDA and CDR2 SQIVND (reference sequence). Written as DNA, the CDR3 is TGTGCCAGTAGTAGGACAGGGGGGAACACTGAAGCTTTCTTT. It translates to CASSRTGGNTEAFF.

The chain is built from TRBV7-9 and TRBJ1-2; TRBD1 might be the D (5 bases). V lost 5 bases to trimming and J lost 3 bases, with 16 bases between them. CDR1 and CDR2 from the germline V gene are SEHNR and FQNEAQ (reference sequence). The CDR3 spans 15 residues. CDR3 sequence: CASSPGRGSDYGYTF. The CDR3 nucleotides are TGTGCCAGCAGCCCAGGAAGGGGATCGGACTATGGCTACACCTTC.

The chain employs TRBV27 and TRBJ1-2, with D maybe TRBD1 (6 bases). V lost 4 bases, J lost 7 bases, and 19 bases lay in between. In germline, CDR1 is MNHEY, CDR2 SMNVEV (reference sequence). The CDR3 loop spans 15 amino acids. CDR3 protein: CASSYRPGAAFGYTF. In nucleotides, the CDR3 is TGTGCCAGCAGTTATCGTCCAGGGGCCGCTTTTGGCTACACCTTC.

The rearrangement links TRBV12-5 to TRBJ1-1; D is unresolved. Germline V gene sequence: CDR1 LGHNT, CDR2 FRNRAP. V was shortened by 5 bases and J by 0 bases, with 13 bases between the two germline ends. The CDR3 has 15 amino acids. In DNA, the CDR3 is TGTGCTAGTGGTCCGTCAAGGGTAATGAACACTGAAGCTTTCTTT. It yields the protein CASGPSRVMNTEAFF.

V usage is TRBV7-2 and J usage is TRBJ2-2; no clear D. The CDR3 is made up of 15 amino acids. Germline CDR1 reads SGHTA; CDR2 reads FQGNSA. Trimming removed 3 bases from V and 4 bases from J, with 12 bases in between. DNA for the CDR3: TGTGCCAGCAGCTTCAGTCAGCCGGTCACCGGGGAGCTGTTTTTT. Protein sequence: CASSFSQPVTGELFF.

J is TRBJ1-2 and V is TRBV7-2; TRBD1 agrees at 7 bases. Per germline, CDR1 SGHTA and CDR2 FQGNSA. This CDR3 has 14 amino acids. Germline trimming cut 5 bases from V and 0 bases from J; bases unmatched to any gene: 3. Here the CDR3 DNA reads TGTGCCAGCAGCAAGGGACAGACTAACTATGGCTACACCTTC. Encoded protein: CASSKGQTNYGYTF.